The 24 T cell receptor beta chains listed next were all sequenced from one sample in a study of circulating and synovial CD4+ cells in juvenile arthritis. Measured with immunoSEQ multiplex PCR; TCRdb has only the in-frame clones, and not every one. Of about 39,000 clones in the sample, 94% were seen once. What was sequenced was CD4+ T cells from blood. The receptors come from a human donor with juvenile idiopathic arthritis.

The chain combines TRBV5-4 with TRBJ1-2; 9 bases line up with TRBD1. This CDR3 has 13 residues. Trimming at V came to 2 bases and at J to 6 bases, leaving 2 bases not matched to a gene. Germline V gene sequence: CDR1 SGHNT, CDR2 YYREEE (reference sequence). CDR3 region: CASSFNRGHGYTF. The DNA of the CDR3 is TGTGCCAGCAGCTTTAACAGGGGGCATGGCTACACCTTC.

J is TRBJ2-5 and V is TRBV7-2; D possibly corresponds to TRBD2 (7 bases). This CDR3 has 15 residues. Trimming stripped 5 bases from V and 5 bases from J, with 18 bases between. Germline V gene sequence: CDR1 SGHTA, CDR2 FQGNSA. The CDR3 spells CASSVMWGGLETQYF. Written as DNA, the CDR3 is TGTGCCAGCAGCGTAATGTGGGGGGGCCTTGAGACCCAGTACTTC.

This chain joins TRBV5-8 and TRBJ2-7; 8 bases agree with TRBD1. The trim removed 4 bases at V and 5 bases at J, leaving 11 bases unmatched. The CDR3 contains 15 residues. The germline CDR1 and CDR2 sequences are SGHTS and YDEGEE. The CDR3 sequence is CASSLRGLLRDEQYF. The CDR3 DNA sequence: TGTGCCAGCAGCCTCAGGGGGCTCCTTCGGGACGAGCAGTACTTC.

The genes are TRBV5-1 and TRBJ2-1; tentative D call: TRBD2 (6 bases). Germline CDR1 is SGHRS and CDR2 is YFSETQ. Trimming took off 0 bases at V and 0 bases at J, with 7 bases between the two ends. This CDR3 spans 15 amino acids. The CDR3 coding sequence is TGCGCCAGCAGCTTGGCGGGGGACTCCTACAATGAGCAGTTCTTC. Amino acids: CASSLAGDSYNEQFF.

The CDR3 is CASSLAPLLLGSISYEQYF. The CDR3 nucleotides read TGTGCCAGCAGCTTAGCACCGCTCCTACTAGGGAGCATTTCCTACGAGCAGTACTTC. The chain is built from TRBV7-2 and TRBJ2-7; a possible D gene is TRBD2 (5 bases). The V end was cut by 0 bases, the J end by 1 base, with 22 bases between. Germline V gene lookup returns CDR1 SGHTA and CDR2 FQGNSA. The CDR3 loop spans 19 amino acids.

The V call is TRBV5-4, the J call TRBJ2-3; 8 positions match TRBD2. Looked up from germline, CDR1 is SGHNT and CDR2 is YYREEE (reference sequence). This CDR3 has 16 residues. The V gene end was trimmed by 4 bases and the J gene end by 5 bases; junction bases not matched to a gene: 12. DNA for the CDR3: TGTGCCAGCAGCACCACGGGACTAGGACCCCAAGATACGCAGTATTTT. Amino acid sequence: CASSTTGLGPQDTQYF.

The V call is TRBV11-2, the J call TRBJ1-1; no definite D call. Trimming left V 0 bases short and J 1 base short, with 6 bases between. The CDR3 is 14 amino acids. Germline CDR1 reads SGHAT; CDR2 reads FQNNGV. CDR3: CASSLEGGNTEAFF. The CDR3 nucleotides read TGTGCCAGCAGCTTAGAAGGCGGGAACACTGAAGCTTTCTTT.

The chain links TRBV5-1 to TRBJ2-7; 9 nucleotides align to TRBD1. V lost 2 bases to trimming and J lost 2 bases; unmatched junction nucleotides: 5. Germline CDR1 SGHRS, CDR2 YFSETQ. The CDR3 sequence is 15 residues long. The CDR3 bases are TGCGCCAGCAGCTTCCGGGACAGGGAGACCTACGAGCAGTACTTC. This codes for CASSFRDRETYEQYF.

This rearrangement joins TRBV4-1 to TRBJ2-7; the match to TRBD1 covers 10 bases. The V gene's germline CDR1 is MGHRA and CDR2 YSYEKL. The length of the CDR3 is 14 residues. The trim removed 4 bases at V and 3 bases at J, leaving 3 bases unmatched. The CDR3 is CASSRRDRGYEQYF. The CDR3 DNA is TGCGCCAGCAGCCGTCGGGACAGGGGCTACGAGCAGTACTTC.

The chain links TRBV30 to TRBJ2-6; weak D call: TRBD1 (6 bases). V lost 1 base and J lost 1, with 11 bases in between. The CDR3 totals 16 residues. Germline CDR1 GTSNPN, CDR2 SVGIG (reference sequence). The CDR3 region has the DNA TGTGCCTGGAGTGGGACAGCCTTTTCTGGGGCCAACGTCCTGACTTTC. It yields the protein CAWSGTAFSGANVLTF.

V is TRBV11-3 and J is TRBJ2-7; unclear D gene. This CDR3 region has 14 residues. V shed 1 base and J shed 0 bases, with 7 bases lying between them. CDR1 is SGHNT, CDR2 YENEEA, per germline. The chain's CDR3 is CASSLGGTSYEQYF. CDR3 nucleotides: TGTGCCAGCAGCTTAGGTGGCACCTCCTACGAGCAGTACTTC.

The CDR3 protein is CASSLALGGSYGYTF. The CDR3 DNA reads as TGCGCCAGCAGCTTGGCTCTGGGAGGGAGCTATGGCTACACCTTC. This chain links TRBV5-1 with TRBJ1-2; D is uncertain. CDR1 is SGHRS and CDR2 is YFSETQ in the germline V gene. Trimming removed 0 bases from V and 4 bases from J, with 13 bases in between. This CDR3 contains 15 residues.

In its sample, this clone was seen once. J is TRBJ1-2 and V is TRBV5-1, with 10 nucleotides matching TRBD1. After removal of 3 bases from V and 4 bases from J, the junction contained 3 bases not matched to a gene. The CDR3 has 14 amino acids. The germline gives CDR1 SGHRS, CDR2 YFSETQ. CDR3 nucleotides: TGCGCCAGCAGCTGGGGACAGGGGAGCTATGGCTACACCTTC. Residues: CASSWGQGSYGYTF.

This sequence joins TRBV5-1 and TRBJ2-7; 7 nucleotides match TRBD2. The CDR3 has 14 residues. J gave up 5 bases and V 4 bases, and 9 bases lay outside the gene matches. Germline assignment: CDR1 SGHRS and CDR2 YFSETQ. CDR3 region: CASSPDGRLHEQYF. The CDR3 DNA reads TGCGCCAGCAGCCCCGACGGGAGGCTCCACGAGCAGTACTTC.

The CDR3 sequence: CASSMWGQINEQFF. Here the CDR3 DNA reads TGTGCCAGTAGTATGTGGGGCCAGATCAATGAGCAGTTCTTC. The chain couples TRBV19 to TRBJ2-1; D perhaps matches TRBD1 (5 bases). The CDR3 consists of 14 residues. V shed 3 bases and J shed 6 bases, with 12 bases lying between them. CDR1 is LNHDA and CDR2 is SQIVND in the germline V gene (reference sequence).

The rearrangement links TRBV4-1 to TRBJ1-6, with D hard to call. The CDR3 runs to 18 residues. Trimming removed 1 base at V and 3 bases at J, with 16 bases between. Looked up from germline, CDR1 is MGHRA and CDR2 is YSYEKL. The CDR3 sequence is CASSQGVTEGYYNSPLHF. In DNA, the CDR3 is TGCGCCAGCAGCCAAGGCGTTACCGAGGGTTACTATAATTCACCCCTCCACTTT.

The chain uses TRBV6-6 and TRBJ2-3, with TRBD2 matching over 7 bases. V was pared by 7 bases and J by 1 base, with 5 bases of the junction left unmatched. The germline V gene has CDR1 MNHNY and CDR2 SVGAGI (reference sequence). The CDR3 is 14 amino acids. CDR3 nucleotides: TGTGCCAGCAATGGCGGGGGTGGCACAGATACGCAGTATTTT. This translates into CASNGGGGTDTQYF.

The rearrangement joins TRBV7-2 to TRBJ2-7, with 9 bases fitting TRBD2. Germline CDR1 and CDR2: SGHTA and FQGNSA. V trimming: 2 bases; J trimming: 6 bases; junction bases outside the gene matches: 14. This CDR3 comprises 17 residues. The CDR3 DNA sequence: TGTGCCAGCAGCTTATATGCTATGGCGGGGGGGATAGGCGAGCAGTACTTC. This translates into CASSLYAMAGGIGEQYF.

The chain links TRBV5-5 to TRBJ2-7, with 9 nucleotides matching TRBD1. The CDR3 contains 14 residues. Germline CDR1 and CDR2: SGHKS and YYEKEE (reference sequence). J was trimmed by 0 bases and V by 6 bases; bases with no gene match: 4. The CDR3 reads CASTGDRVSYEQYF. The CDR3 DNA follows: TGTGCCAGCACCGGGGACAGGGTCTCCTACGAGCAGTACTTC.

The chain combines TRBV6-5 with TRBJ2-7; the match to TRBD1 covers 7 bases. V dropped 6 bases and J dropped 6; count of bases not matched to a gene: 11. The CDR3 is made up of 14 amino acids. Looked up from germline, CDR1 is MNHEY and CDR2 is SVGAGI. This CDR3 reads CASSPGTVPIEQYF. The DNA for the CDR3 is TGTGCCAGCAGCCCTGGGACAGTCCCCATCGAGCAGTACTTC.

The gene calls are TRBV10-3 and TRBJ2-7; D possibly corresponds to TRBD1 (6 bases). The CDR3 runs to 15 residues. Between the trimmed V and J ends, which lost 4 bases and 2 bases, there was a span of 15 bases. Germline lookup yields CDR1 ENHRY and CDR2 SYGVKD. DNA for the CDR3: TGTGCCATCAGTGGGGGGCAGGCAACGACCTACGAGCAGTACTTC. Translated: CAISGGQATTYEQYF.

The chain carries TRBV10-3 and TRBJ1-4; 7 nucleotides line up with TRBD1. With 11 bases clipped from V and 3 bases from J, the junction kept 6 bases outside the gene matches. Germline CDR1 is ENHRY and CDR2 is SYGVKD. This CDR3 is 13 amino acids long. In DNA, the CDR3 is TGTGCCGGACGGGACAGTCCTAATGAAAAACTGTTTTTT. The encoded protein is CAGRDSPNEKLFF.

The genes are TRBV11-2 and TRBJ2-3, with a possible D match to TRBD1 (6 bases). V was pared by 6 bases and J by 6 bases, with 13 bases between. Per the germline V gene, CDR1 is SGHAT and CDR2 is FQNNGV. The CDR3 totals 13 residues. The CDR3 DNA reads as TGTGCCAGCAGTCAGACAGGTCCGGATACGCAGTATTTT. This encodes CASSQTGPDTQYF.

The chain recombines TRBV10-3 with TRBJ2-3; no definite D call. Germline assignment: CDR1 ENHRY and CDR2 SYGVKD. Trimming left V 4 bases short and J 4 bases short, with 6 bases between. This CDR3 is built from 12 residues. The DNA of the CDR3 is TGTGCCATCAGTGCTTACTCAGATACGCAGTATTTT. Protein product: CAISAYSDTQYF.